A single sample is the source of the 14 T cell receptor beta chains below, sequenced in a study of T cell responses to AZD1222 COVID-19 vaccine (dated by TCRdb to the early 2020s). The method was the immunoSEQ multiplex PCR assay. Held by TCRdb, this immuneACCESS table contains in-frame sequences only and omits some clones. Under half of the omission traces to an unresolved V gene where checked; the cause of the rest is unknown. The sample includes around 130,000 clones, with more than 85% observed a single time. The top ten clonotypes cover approximately 3.1% of the sample. Sample time point, as interpreted from the label and publication: baseline before first vaccination. This specimen was peripheral blood, taken on day 0 of AZD1222 vaccination. The source is an adult in good health.

This chain joins TRBV28 and TRBJ1-2, with 8 bases that match TRBD1. Germline loops: CDR1 MDHEN, CDR2 SYDVKM. The CDR3 loop spans 13 amino acids. Trimming cost V 5 bases and J 7 bases; bases outside gene matches: 6. The CDR3 nucleotides are TGTGCCAGCAGTCCTCTGCAGGGGGCTGGCTACACCTTC. The encoded protein is CASSPLQGAGYTF.

CDR3 region: CASSLVSGGIGEKLFF. CDR3 in DNA: TGTGCCAGCAGCTTAGTTTCCGGGGGGATTGGTGAAAAACTGTTTTTT. This rearrangement joins TRBV7-2 to TRBJ1-4, with D possibly TRBD1 on 5 matching bases. The length of the CDR3 is 16 residues. V shed 1 base and J shed 7 bases, with 16 bases lying between them. Germline loops: CDR1 SGHTA, CDR2 FQGNSA.

The chain recombines TRBV23-1 with TRBJ2-3, with a possible D match to TRBD1 (5 bases). TRBV23-1 is an open reading frame whose function is uncertain. This CDR3 has 17 amino acids. V shed 2 bases and J shed 2 bases, with 17 bases lying between them. For the CDR3, the DNA is TGCGCCAGCAGTCAAAGGGTGTTCGGCAGGGCCACAGATACGCAGTATTTT. Translated: CASSQRVFGRATDTQYF.

The chain links TRBV5-1 to TRBJ1-4; tentative D call: TRBD1 (6 bases). With 10 bases removed from V and 8 bases from J, the gap between germline ends came to 18 bases. Germline V gene sequence: CDR1 SGHRS, CDR2 YFSETQ. This CDR3 region has 13 residues. CDR3 residues: CASAGQSNEKLFF. The CDR3 nucleotides are TGCGCCTCCGCTGGACAGTCAAACGAAAAACTGTTTTTT.

This chain uses TRBV27 with TRBJ2-3; D unresolved. This CDR3 comprises 11 residues. Germline loops: CDR1 MNHEY, CDR2 SMNVEV (reference sequence). Trimming removed 5 bases from V and 4 bases from J, with 4 bases in between. CDR3 protein: CASSRADTQYF. CDR3 in DNA: TGTGCCAGCAGTCGGGCAGATACGCAGTATTTT.

The chain couples TRBV2 to TRBJ1-2; D might be TRBD1 (6 bases). The CDR3 length is 15 residues. Germline V gene data show CDR1 as SNHLY and CDR2 as FYNNEI. The V end lost 6 bases, the J end lost 0 bases, and 14 bases lay between the germline ends. The CDR3: CASRHGGGPNYGYTF. The CDR3 DNA is TGTGCCAGCAGGCACGGGGGGGGCCCTAACTATGGCTACACCTTC.

This clone has only one observation. The chain is built from TRBV2 and TRBJ2-3, with D tentatively TRBD2 (6 bases). Deletions cut 5 bases from V and 0 bases from J, with 15 bases between. The V gene's germline CDR1 is SNHLY and CDR2 FYNNEI. CDR3 length: 16 amino acids. The CDR3 nucleotides are TGTGCCAGCAGTACTACCGGGACTTCTAGCACAGATACGCAGTATTTT. It translates to CASSTTGTSSTDTQYF.

The V and J genes are TRBV29-1 and TRBJ1-5; D not resolved. Germline CDR1 reads SQVTM; CDR2 reads ANQGSEA. The CDR3 sequence is 12 residues long. The CDR3 DNA sequence: TGCAGTTATAAGGATAGCAATCAGCCCCAGCATTTT. The encoded protein is CSYKDSNQPQHF.

This rearrangement joins TRBV18 to TRBJ1-1, with 10 bases identical to TRBD1. CDR1 is KGHSH and CDR2 is LQKENI in the germline V gene. With 6 bases clipped from V and 6 bases from J, the junction kept 7 bases outside the gene matches. The CDR3 is made up of 14 amino acids. The CDR3 sequence is CASSPTGGGAEAFF. The CDR3 bases are TGTGCCAGCTCCCCGACAGGGGGCGGCGCTGAAGCTTTCTTT.

The V and J genes are TRBV27 and TRBJ2-5; 7 bases are shared with TRBD1. Per the germline V gene, CDR1 is MNHEY and CDR2 is SMNVEV (reference sequence). V lost 6 bases to trimming and J lost 2 bases; unmatched junction nucleotides: 6. The length of the CDR3 is 14 residues. CDR3 sequence reads: CASSRPGQQETQYF. The CDR3 DNA sequence: TGTGCCAGCAGCAGACCGGGACAGCAAGAGACCCAGTACTTC.

The chain uses TRBV18 and TRBJ1-4, with D unclear. V lost 0 bases to trimming and J lost 7 bases, with 15 bases between them. The CDR3 extends over 16 amino acids. Germline V gives CDR1 KGHSH, CDR2 LQKENI. The CDR3 sequence is CASSPPGSLTGEKLFF. CDR3 in DNA: TGTGCCAGCTCACCACCAGGCAGCCTCACGGGTGAAAAACTGTTTTTT.

This chain uses TRBV7-3 with TRBJ1-1; 8 bases align to TRBD1. V lost 8 bases to trimming and J lost 3 bases; unmatched junction nucleotides: 5. There are 13 residues in the CDR3. Germline assignment: CDR1 SGHTA and CDR2 FQGTGA. For the CDR3, the DNA is TGTGCCAGCTCCCGGACAGGGTACACTGAAGCTTTCTTT. Amino acid sequence: CASSRTGYTEAFF. Together with reference TRBV7-3 and TRBJ1-1, the CDR3 gives the full variable domain: GAGVSQTPSNKVTEKGKYVELRCDPISGHTALYWYRQSLGQGPEFLIYFQGTGAADDSGLPNDRFFAVRPEGSVSTLKIQRTERGDSAVYLCASSRTGYTEAFFGQGTRLTVV.

This chain links TRBV7-8 with TRBJ1-1; D is perhaps TRBD1 (5 bases). The V gene lost 5 bases and the J gene lost 7 bases, with 14 bases spanning the gap. The CDR3 spans 13 residues. Per the germline V gene, CDR1 is SGHVS and CDR2 is FQNEAQ. The CDR3: CASSRRGVNEAFF. CDR3 in DNA: TGTGCCAGCAGCCGAAGGGGCGTCAATGAAGCTTTCTTT.

The V and J genes are TRBV7-9 and TRBJ1-1; D might be TRBD1 (5 bases). CDR3 length: 15 amino acids. CDR1 and CDR2 from the germline V gene are SEHNR and FQNEAQ (reference sequence). V shed 2 bases and J shed 4 bases, with 14 bases lying between them. CDR3 sequence (DNA): TGTGCCAGCAGCTTATACGGGGGTAGGGGCACTGAAGCTTTCTTT. Translated, it gives CASSLYGGRGTEAFF.